The 8 T cell receptor beta chains reported below all come from one sample, sequenced in a study of T cell repertoires in cytomegalovirus infection. Their recognized antigens are unknown. One entry per CDR3 protein results from TCRdb running MiXCR on the reads. Of 570,000 or so distinct CDR3 sequences detected, roughly 42% appear once; the ten largest clones hold 40% to 60%. The material was cultured PBMCs, obtained from culture after CMV antigen stimulation. The source is a human donor in good health (CMV status not recorded). Some clones in this sample may be carry-over from other donors' samples.

V gene TRBV5-1 combines with J gene TRBJ2-3, with 8 positions matching TRBD2. Germline lookup yields CDR1 SGHRS and CDR2 YFSETQ. The CDR3 runs to 18 residues. J lost 6 bases, V lost 0 bases, and 15 bases had no gene match. The CDR3 spells CASSLGRGGSRITDTQYF. In nucleotides, the CDR3 is TGCGCCAGCAGCTTGGGCCGGGGGGGATCACGCATCACGGATACGCAGTATTTT.

The CDR3 DNA reads as TGTGCCAGCAGGTTAACGGGAGGAGAGACCCAGTACTTC. This translates into CASRLTGGETQYF. This chain connects TRBV7-2 to TRBJ2-5, with 7 bases aligning to TRBD2. The CDR3 contains 13 residues. Trimming cost V 6 bases and J 4 bases; bases outside gene matches: 5. Looked up from germline, CDR1 is SGHTA and CDR2 is FQGNSA. Based on the CDR3 plus reference TRBV7-2 and TRBJ2-5, the full variable domain is GAGVSQSPSNKVTEKGKDVELRCDPISGHTALYWYRQSLGQGLEFLIYFQGNSAPDKSGLPSDRFSAERTGGSVSTLTIQRTQQEDSAVYLCASRLTGGETQYFGPGTRLLVL.

This clonotype has more than one count but fewer than ten. The CDR3 loop is CASRRGLAGTDSYNEQFF. The CDR3 DNA sequence: TGTGCCAGCCGCAGGGGACTAGCAGGAACTGACTCCTACAATGAGCAGTTCTTC. The rearrangement links TRBV11-2 to TRBJ2-1; 9 bases map to TRBD2. CDR1 and CDR2 from the germline V gene are SGHAT and FQNNGV. With 8 bases clipped from V and 0 bases from J, the junction kept 14 bases outside the gene matches. This CDR3 contains 18 residues.

This clonotype occurred a few times. This chain connects TRBV7-8 to TRBJ2-7; the D is unclear. The CDR3 covers 14 residues. Germline CDR1 reads SGHVS; CDR2 reads FQNEAQ. With 0 bases removed from V and 3 bases from J, the gap between germline ends came to 9 bases. CDR3 residues: CASSLALGVYEQYF. The CDR3 bases are TGTGCCAGCAGCTTAGCGCTTGGAGTCTACGAGCAGTACTTC.

This clonotype was found a few times. The gene calls are TRBV11-3 and TRBJ1-1, with D possibly matching TRBD1 (5 bases). The CDR3 covers 15 residues. The V end was cut by 3 bases, the J end by 6 bases, with 17 bases between. Germline values: CDR1 SGHNT, CDR2 YENEEA. The CDR3 reads CASSFTGGWSAEAFF. The CDR3 coding sequence is TGTGCCAGCAGCTTTACGGGGGGTTGGTCGGCTGAAGCTTTCTTT.

This clonotype was counted once. The chain carries TRBV4-2 and TRBJ1-1; TRBD1 agrees at 8 bases. The germline CDR1 and CDR2 sequences are LGHNA and YNFKEQ. The V and J ends lost 5 bases and 4 bases, in that order; junction bases with no gene match: 9. The CDR3 contains 15 residues. For the CDR3, the DNA is TGTGCCAGCAGCGGTAGGACAGGGTCGGGCACTGAAGCTTTCTTT. Its protein product is CASSGRTGSGTEAFF.

This clonotype has only a few counts. The chain combines TRBV7-9 with TRBJ2-1; D may match TRBD1 or TRBD2 (6 bases each). V shed 2 bases and J shed 10 bases, with 18 bases lying between them. The CDR3 loop spans 15 amino acids. CDR1 is SEHNR, CDR2 FQNEAQ, per germline (reference sequence). CDR3 loop: CASSLTGTEGLEQFF. In DNA form, the CDR3 reads TGTGCCAGCAGCTTAACAGGGACTGAGGGTTTGGAGCAGTTCTTC.

This rearrangement joins TRBV12-3 or TRBV12-4 to TRBJ1-2, with D perhaps matching TRBD1 (6 bases). The CDR3 is 13 residues long. The V and J ends lost 2 bases and 11 bases respectively, with 15 bases between them. The CDR3 region is CASSLQARGDYTF. CDR3 in DNA: TGTGCCAGCAGTTTACAGGCGAGGGGGGATTACACCTTC.